What follows are 9 T cell receptor beta chains derived from one specimen sequenced in a study of blood T cell repertoires in COVID-19. Assay: immunoSEQ multiplex PCR; the TCRdb copy retains only in-frame clones and omits some. The sample yields 95,000 to 150,000 clones, around three quarters seen once. The sample comprised peripheral blood. The receptors come from a man aged 60 to 69 with active or convalescent COVID-19.

The chain employs TRBV28 and TRBJ2-5, with TRBD1 matching 8 bases. Per the germline V gene, CDR1 is MDHEN and CDR2 is SYDVKM. The CDR3 runs 16 residues. V lost 5 bases and J lost 5; bases outside the gene matches: 13. The CDR3 reads CASSPAGQGARETQYF. CDR3 nucleotides: TGTGCCAGCAGTCCCGCGGGGCAGGGGGCGAGGGAGACCCAGTACTTC.

The chain carries TRBV5-1 and TRBJ2-1; 10 bases align to TRBD2. Germline lookup yields CDR1 SGHRS and CDR2 YFSETQ. The CDR3 runs 18 residues. J lost 4 bases, V lost 4 bases, and 14 bases had no gene match. CDR3 loop: CASSVRPPSGSWYNEQFF. In nucleotides, the CDR3 is TGCGCCAGCAGCGTACGCCCACCTAGCGGGAGTTGGTACAATGAGCAGTTCTTC.

V is TRBV6-6 and J is TRBJ1-2, with TRBD1 identical over 9 bases. J was trimmed by 3 bases and V by 6 bases; bases with no gene match: 5. In germline, CDR1 is MNHNY, CDR2 SVGAGI (reference sequence). The CDR3 has 14 amino acids. As DNA, the CDR3 is TGTGCCAGCAGGATGGGACAGGGCCACTATGGCTACACCTTC. It specifies CASRMGQGHYGYTF.

The V and J genes are TRBV4-3 and TRBJ2-2; 8 bases map to TRBD1. The CDR3 runs 15 residues. Germline V gene lookup returns CDR1 LGHNA and CDR2 YSLEER. After removal of 0 bases from V and 8 bases from J, the junction contained 5 bases not matched to a gene. The CDR3 bases are TGCGCCAGCAGCCAAGACAGGGGGCTCGGTGGGGAGCTGTTTTTT. Protein sequence: CASSQDRGLGGELFF.

The chain carries TRBV27 and TRBJ1-2, with TRBD1 matching over 7 bases. Trimming took 5 bases from V and 8 from J; bases not matched to a gene: 11. There are 14 residues in the CDR3. Germline CDR1 reads MNHEY; CDR2 reads SMNVEV (reference sequence). This chain's CDR3 is CASSRLGGAEGYTF. Written as DNA, the CDR3 is TGTGCCAGCAGTAGATTAGGGGGCGCGGAGGGCTACACCTTC.

This clone occurred once. The chain has TRBV18 and TRBJ1-1; 9 bases agree with TRBD1. Germline CDR1 KGHSH, CDR2 LQKENI. V shed 3 bases and J 5 bases; nucleotides not matched to a gene: 4. The CDR3 is 14 amino acids. CDR3: CASSPNRGLTEAFF. CDR3 DNA sequence: TGTGCCAGCTCACCGAACAGGGGGCTTACTGAAGCTTTCTTT.

The chain links TRBV7-6 to TRBJ2-2; TRBD2 is a possible D gene (5 bases). Germline V gives CDR1 SGHVS, CDR2 FNYEAQ. The V end was cut by 5 bases, the J end by 2 bases, with 15 bases between. This CDR3 comprises 16 residues. The DNA for the CDR3 is TGTGCCAGCAGCCTTCTTTCACGGGGAAACACCGGGGAGCTGTTTTTT. This gives the protein CASSLLSRGNTGELFF. Supplemented by reference TRBV7-6 and TRBJ2-2, the full variable domain reads GAGVSQSPRYKVTKRGQDVALRCDPISGHVSLYWYRQALGQGPEFLTYFNYEAQQDKSGLPNDRFSAERPEGSISTLTIQRTEQRDSAMYRCASSLLSRGNTGELFFGEGSRLTVL.

The CDR3 region has the DNA TGTGCCCGGACAGGGGTGAATCAGCCCCAGCATTTT. Translating gives CARTGVNQPQHF. V gene TRBV5-6 combines with J gene TRBJ1-5; TRBD1 matches at 9 bases. V lost 10 bases, J lost 4 bases, and 3 bases stayed unmatched. This CDR3 region has 12 residues. The germline gives CDR1 SGHDT, CDR2 YYEEEE.

The chain carries TRBV3-1 (or the pseudogene TRBV3-2) and TRBJ2-7; D might be TRBD2 (5 bases). This CDR3 region has 17 residues. V was shortened by 2 bases and J by 0 bases, with 17 bases between the two germline ends. Germline assignment: CDR1 LGHDT and CDR2 YNNKEL (reference sequence). The CDR3 DNA follows: TGTGCCAGCAGCCAACCCTGGGGTCGGGAAAGCTCCTACGAGCAGTACTTC. Translation: CASSQPWGRESSYEQYF.